This TCR beta chain stems from a study of blood T cell repertoires in COVID-19. The wider study: COVID-19 samples, acute and convalescent, were from the United States, Italy and Spain. Sample material is recorded as cDNA or gDNA derived from T cells, B-cell-depleted T cells, or PBMCs.

Germline V gene lookup returns CDR1 GTSNPN and CDR2 SVGIG (reference sequence). The CDR3 spans 14 residues. Trimming removed 1 base at V and 0 bases at J, with 7 bases between. In the original workflow: The assay estimated nucleated cells by amplifying reference gene primers. Measured with immunoSEQ multiplex PCR; TCRdb has only the in-frame clones, and not every one. V, J and clone size reflect that table, while D and trimming were determined from the DNA. The sample holds roughly 5,700 clones, about 88% seen once. The TCR sequence derives from a human donor in a cohort sampled during active COVID-19. The sample was peripheral blood. J is TRBJ1-5 and V is TRBV30; no clear D gene. CDR3 protein: CAWSGSYSNQPQHF. DNA of the CDR3: TGTGCCTGGAGTGGCAGTTATAGCAATCAGCCCCAGCATTTT. Drawing the rest from reference TRBV30 and TRBJ1-5, the complete variable domain is SQTIHQWPATLVQPVGSPLSLECTVEGTSNPNLYWYRQAAGRGLQLLFYSVGIGQISSEVPQNLSASRPQDRQFILSSKKLLLSDSGFYLCAWSGSYSNQPQHFGDGTRLSIL.